The 12 T cell receptor beta chains presented below share a single source sample, sequenced in a study of patients and donors after allogeneic stem cell transplantation. TCRdb passed the RT-PCR reads through MiXCR, listing each CDR3 protein once. The table shows about a million distinct CDR3 sequences, with roughly 18% occurring only once. Source material: blood, either unsorted or a sorted T cell fraction (not recorded which). Receptors originate from a human donor who was either an allogeneic HSCT recipient or a stem cell or donor lymphocyte infusion donor (not recorded which). It is not recorded whose cells these are; they may come from a transplant donor.

V usage is TRBV7-9 and J usage is TRBJ2-1, with D possibly TRBD2 on 6 matching bases. Germline assignment: CDR1 SEHNR and CDR2 FQNEAQ (reference sequence). The CDR3 runs to 15 residues. V was pared by 0 bases and J by 8 bases, with 14 bases between. CDR3 residues: CASSLAGRSGDEQFF. The CDR3 bases are TGTGCCAGCAGCTTAGCGGGGAGGTCCGGAGATGAGCAGTTCTTC.

This sequence joins TRBV5-1 and TRBJ2-7; possibly TRBD2 for D (6 bases). Germline-derived CDR1 and CDR2 are SGHRS and YFSETQ. This CDR3 spans 18 amino acids. V lost 0 bases to trimming and J lost 0 bases, with 19 bases between them. DNA for the CDR3: TGCGCCAGCAGCTTGGATGTGGGAAGACGGGAGATCTCCTACGAGCAGTACTTC. Its protein is CASSLDVGRREISYEQYF.

This clonotype was seen a few times. This chain links TRBV7-6 with TRBJ2-2; D perhaps matches TRBD2 (6 bases). The CDR3 sequence is 13 residues long. V lost 4 bases and J 6 bases, leaving 9 bases between the germline ends. Germline V lookup: CDR1 SGHVS, CDR2 FNYEAQ. CDR3 amino acids: CASSWEESGELFF. CDR3 in DNA: TGTGCCAGCAGCTGGGAGGAGTCCGGGGAGCTGTTTTTT.

CDR3 loop: CASSELPQGGSEAFF. As DNA, the CDR3 is TGTGCCAGCAGTGAATTGCCCCAGGGTGGCTCTGAAGCTTTCTTT. The chain recombines TRBV2 with TRBJ1-1; tentatively, D is TRBD1 (5 bases). The germline CDR1 and CDR2 sequences are SNHLY and FYNNEI. V was cut by 2 bases and J by 6 bases, with 16 bases left in between. The CDR3 length is 15 residues.

This clonotype was picked up many times. V gene TRBV5-1 combines with J gene TRBJ2-3; D might be TRBD2 (5 bases). Trimming removed 0 bases from V and 2 bases from J, with 13 bases in between. Germline CDR1 reads SGHRS; CDR2 reads YFSETQ. The CDR3 sequence is 16 residues long. CDR3 sequence (DNA): TGCGCCAGCAGCTTGGTTGGGAGCGGTTACACAGATACGCAGTATTTT. Translation gives CASSLVGSGYTDTQYF.

The sample holds many counts of this clonotype. The chain is built from TRBV29-1 and TRBJ1-2; D is unclear. Germline CDR1 reads SQVTM; CDR2 reads ANQGSEA. This CDR3 contains 9 residues. V lost 0 bases, J lost 14 bases, and 7 bases lay in between. The CDR3 spells CSVEDVVTF. The CDR3 DNA sequence: TGCAGCGTTGAAGATGTAGTTACCTTC.

The chain combines TRBV10-3 with TRBJ1-1, with D maybe TRBD1 (5 bases). Trimming removed 7 bases from V and 1 base from J, with 13 bases in between. Germline V CDR1 and CDR2: ENHRY, SYGVKD. There are 14 residues in the CDR3. CDR3 sequence: CAITQTGENTEAFF. The CDR3 DNA follows: TGTGCCATCACCCAGACGGGGGAGAACACTGAAGCTTTCTTT.

This clonotype was counted between two and nine times. This chain joins TRBV28 and TRBJ2-7, with 9 nucleotides matching TRBD1. The J segment lost 1 base and the V segment lost 10 bases, leaving 8 bases of the junction unmatched. Germline loops: CDR1 MDHEN, CDR2 SYDVKM. The CDR3 runs to 14 residues. CDR3 in DNA: TGTGCCACCACGGGACAGGGAGTTTCCTACGAGCAGTACTTC. This codes for CATTGQGVSYEQYF.

The rearrangement joins TRBV24-1 to TRBJ2-3; TRBD2 matches at 9 bases. Germline values: CDR1 KGHDR, CDR2 SFDVKD. This CDR3 has 18 residues. Unmatched junction bases numbered 14, after V lost 6 bases and J lost 2 bases. As DNA, the CDR3 is TGTGCCACCAGTTCTCTCGCGACTAGCGGAAATCCCACAGATACGCAGTATTTT. This translates into CATSSLATSGNPTDTQYF.

The chain couples TRBV7-3 to TRBJ2-3, with 9 positions matching TRBD1. CDR3 size: 17 residues. Trimming at V came to 1 base and at J to 2 bases, leaving 7 bases not matched to a gene. CDR1 and CDR2 from the germline V gene are SGHTA and FQGTGA. CDR3 amino acids: CASSLISGQGSTDTQYF. CDR3 nucleotides: TGTGCCAGCAGCTTAATTTCGGGACAGGGTTCCACAGATACGCAGTATTTT.

The genes are TRBV12-3 or TRBV12-4 and TRBJ1-5; 11 bases align to TRBD1. V lost 4 bases and J lost 2; bases outside the gene matches: 7. The length of the CDR3 is 17 residues. The CDR3 loop reads CASSSGQGAWGNQPQHF. The DNA for the CDR3 is TGTGCCAGCAGTTCCGGACAGGGGGCATGGGGCAATCAGCCCCAGCATTTT.

The chain is built from TRBV5-5 and TRBJ1-2; D is unclear. The germline V gene encodes CDR1 SGHKS and CDR2 YYEKEE (reference sequence). Trimming removed 0 bases at V and 4 bases at J, with 10 bases between. The CDR3 runs to 14 residues. The CDR3 region has the DNA TGTGCCAGCAGCTTGGGACGGGCTCTCTATGGCTACACCTTC. Residues: CASSLGRALYGYTF. Full variable domain (outside the CDR3, taken from reference TRBV5-5 and TRBJ1-2): DAGVTQSPTHLIKTRGQQVTLRCSPISGHKSVSWYQQVLGQGPQFIFQYYEKEERGRGNFPDRFSARQFPNYSSELNVNALLLGDSALYLCASSLGRALYGYTFGSGTRLTVV.